Included here is one TCR beta chain sequence, with context. The antigen remains unidentified. The CDR3 has 15 amino acids. With 6 bases removed from V and 3 bases from J, the gap between germline ends came to 16 bases. Germline-derived CDR1 and CDR2 are SGHDT and YYEEEE. These data come from a study of OX40 agonist ivuxolimab in advanced cancers. The wider study: Dosing consisted of intravenous ivuxolimab at 0.01 to 10 mg/kg every 2 weeks. Study-level points and caveats: Within 6 weeks, CD4+ and CD8+ blood T cells expanded clonally at 0.1 to 3.0 mg/kg.

The repertoire was sequenced with immunoSEQ multiplex PCR; TCRdb's copy has only in-frame clones and lacks some. The table lists tens of thousands of clones, around 80% of them singletons. J is TRBJ1-5 and V is TRBV5-6; D is possibly TRBD1 (5 bases). The receptor's source is an adult with an advanced solid tumor such as melanoma, head and neck, liver or kidney cancer. Sequencing was performed on CD4+ or CD8+ T cells sorted from blood, taken in a trial of the OX40 agonist ivuxolimab. CDR3 residues: CASNRMGEANQPQHF. In DNA, the CDR3 is TGTGCCAGCAACCGAATGGGGGAGGCCAATCAGCCCCAGCATTTT.